This TCR beta chain was retrieved from a study of OX40 agonist ivuxolimab in advanced cancers. CDR1 and CDR2 from the germline V gene are SEHNR and FQNEAQ (reference sequence). Unmatched junction bases numbered 11, after V lost 1 base and J lost 8 bases. This CDR3 is built from 16 residues. Method: immunoSEQ multiplex PCR; TCRdb's copy keeps in-frame clones and lacks some. The table has 55,000 to 70,000 clones, 70% to 90% seen once. The rearrangement joins TRBV7-9 to TRBJ1-5; 7 nucleotides match TRBD1. The receptor was isolated from an adult with an advanced solid tumor such as melanoma, head and neck, liver or kidney cancer. The specimen was CD4+ or CD8+ T cells sorted from blood, collected in a trial of the OX40 agonist ivuxolimab. CDR3 nucleotide sequence: TGTGCCAGCAGCTTAGGGTACAGGGGCGCGCCGGAGCCCCAGCATTTT. Encoded protein: CASSLGYRGAPEPQHF. Combining the CDR3 with reference TRBV7-9 and TRBJ1-5 gives the whole variable domain DTGVSQNPRHKITKRGQNVTFRCDPISEHNRLYWYRQTLGQGPEFLTYFQNEAQLEKSRLLSDRFSAERPKGSFSTLEIQRTEQGDSAMYLCASSLGYRGAPEPQHFGDGTRLSIL.